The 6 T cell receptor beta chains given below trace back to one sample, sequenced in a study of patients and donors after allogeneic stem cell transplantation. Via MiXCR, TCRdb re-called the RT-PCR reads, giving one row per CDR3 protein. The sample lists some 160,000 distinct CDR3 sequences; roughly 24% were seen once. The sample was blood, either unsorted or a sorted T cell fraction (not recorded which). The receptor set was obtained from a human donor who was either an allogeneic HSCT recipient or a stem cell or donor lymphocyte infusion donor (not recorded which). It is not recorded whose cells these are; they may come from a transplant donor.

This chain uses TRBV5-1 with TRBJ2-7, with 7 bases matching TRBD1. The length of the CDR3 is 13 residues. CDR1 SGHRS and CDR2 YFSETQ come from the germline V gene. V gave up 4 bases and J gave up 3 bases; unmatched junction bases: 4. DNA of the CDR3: TGCGCCAGCAGCCAGAGACAGGGCTACGAGCAGTACTTC. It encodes CASSQRQGYEQYF.

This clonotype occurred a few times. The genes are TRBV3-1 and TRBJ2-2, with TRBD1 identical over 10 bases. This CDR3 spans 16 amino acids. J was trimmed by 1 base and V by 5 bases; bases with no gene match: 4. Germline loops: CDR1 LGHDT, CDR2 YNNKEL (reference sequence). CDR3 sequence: CASSGRTGGNTGELFF. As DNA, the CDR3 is TGTGCCAGCAGCGGGAGGACAGGGGGGAACACCGGGGAGCTGTTTTTT.

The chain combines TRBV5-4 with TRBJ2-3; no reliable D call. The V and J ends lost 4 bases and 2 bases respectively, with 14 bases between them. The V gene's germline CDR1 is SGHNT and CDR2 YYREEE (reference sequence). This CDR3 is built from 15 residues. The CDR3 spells CASSLEPDNTDTQYF. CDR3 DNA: TGTGCCAGCAGCCTAGAACCTGACAACACAGATACGCAGTATTTT.

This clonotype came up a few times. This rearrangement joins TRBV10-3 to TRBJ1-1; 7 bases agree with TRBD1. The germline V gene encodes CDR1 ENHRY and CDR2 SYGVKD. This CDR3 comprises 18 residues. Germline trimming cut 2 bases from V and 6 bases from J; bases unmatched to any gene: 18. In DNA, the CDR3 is TGTGCCATCAGTGAGAAACAGGGGAAAGAAGTAGTCCGTGCTGAAGCTTTCTTT. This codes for CAISEKQGKEVVRAEAFF.

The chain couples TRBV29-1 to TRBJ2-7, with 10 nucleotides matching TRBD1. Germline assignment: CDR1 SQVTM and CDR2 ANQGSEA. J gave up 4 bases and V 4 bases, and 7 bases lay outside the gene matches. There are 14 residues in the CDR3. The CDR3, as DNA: TGCAGCGTTGCAGACAGGGGGCGGATTTACGAGCAGTACTTC. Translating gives CSVADRGRIYEQYF.

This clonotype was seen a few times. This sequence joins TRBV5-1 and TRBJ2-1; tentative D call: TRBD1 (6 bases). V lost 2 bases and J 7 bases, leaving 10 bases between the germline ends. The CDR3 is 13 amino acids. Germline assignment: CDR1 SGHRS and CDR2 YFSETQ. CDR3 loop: CASSLNRENEQFF. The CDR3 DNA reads TGCGCCAGCAGCTTAAACAGGGAAAATGAGCAGTTCTTC. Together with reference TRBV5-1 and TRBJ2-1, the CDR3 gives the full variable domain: KAGVTQTPRYLIKTRGQQVTLSCSPISGHRSVSWYQQTPGQGLQFLFEYFSETQRNKGNFPGRFSGRQFSNSRSEMNVSTLELGDSALYLCASSLNRENEQFFGPGTRLTVL.